The source of this T cell receptor beta chain is a study of CD8+ T cells in alopecia areata (dated by TCRdb to 2017 to 2018). Regarding the complete study: Treated patients were enrolled in an open-label pilot trial of oral tofacitinib at 5 to 10 mg twice daily for moderate-to-severe alopecia areata. Patients stayed on tofacitinib for 6 to 18 months and then had 6 months of follow-up off drug so that delayed response and recurrence could be assessed. For the treated patients, the SALT score, which quantifies what percentage of scalp surface area is affected, served as the measure of disease severity. To study T cell clonal expansion in alopecia areata, the researchers applied high-throughput TCRbeta sequencing to both the C3H/HeJ mouse model and human patients. Human TCRbeta sequencing covered scalp tissue and sorted CD4+ and CD8+ peripheral blood T cells from patchy and totalis/universalis alopecia areata patients and healthy controls. Tofacitinib-treated patients had biopsies at baseline and at 4 and 24 weeks of treatment, with a later scalp biopsy in several patients. Scalp clonality was compared among normal scalp (n=4), patchy alopecia areata scalp (n=8), and alopecia totalis/universalis scalp (n=8). RNA came from the PAXgene miRNA kit for fixed scalp, the miRNeasy kit for PBMCs, and the RNeasy kit for mouse skin. Amplification of TCRbeta CDR3 regions was done by immunoSEQ multiplex PCR using 35 Vbeta forward primers and 13 Jbeta reverse primers.

Read against the paper, the sample's time point label means: roughly 27 days on oral tofacitinib. The treatment or condition tag for this specimen amounts to: oral pan-JAK inhibitor, 5-10 mg twice daily. Lesional scalp punch biopsies and peripheral blood were obtained from alopecia areata patients. PBMCs were isolated by density centrifugation and stained for CD3, CD4 and CD8, after which CD4+ and CD8+ T cells were sorted on a FACSAria. The paper as a whole reports these results and caveats: Resident alphabeta T cells in normal human skin are also sequenced, complicating scalp TCR repertoire analysis, unlike mouse skin dominated by gammadelta T cells. The treated cohort was small, with a single nonresponder, so links between baseline CD8+ expansion and response need larger studies. Many expanded lesional clones persisted in scalp and blood during tofacitinib treatment, which may partly explain relapse after stopping treatment. Shared TCR sequences between patients were less evident than in mice, which may be partly attributable to HLA diversity in the patient population. Compared with normal scalp, lesional scalp had higher clonality and more expanded CD8+ clones, particularly in alopecia totalis/universalis, a pattern that suggests antigenic drive. Tofacitinib significantly lowered scalp clonality and the number of expanded CD8+ clones among the top 100 scalp clones.

About this clone itself: No cognate antigen has been identified for it. Per-base quality was not reported, and no clone a single base away is much larger than it.

Library prep was done by the immunoSEQ multiplex PCR assay. For TCR sequencing, RNA was extracted from every sample and reverse transcribed into cDNA to serve as template. SuperScript III was used to make first-strand cDNA, primed with a 2:1 mix of oligo-dT and random hexamers. A synthetic immune receptor repertoire was used to measure amplification bias, and any remaining bias was corrected computationally. The authors' analysis ran thus. Raw reads were preprocessed for error removal, and CDR3 was defined according to IMGT conventions as running from the conserved cysteine to phenylalanine. Clonality was computed as 1 minus the Shannon entropy, with the entropy normalized by log2 of the number of productive unique TCRs. Scalp TCRbeta sequences were cross-referenced with sorted blood CD4 and CD8 repertoires so that the CD4 or CD8 identity of scalp clones could be inferred. This is the immuneACCESS table as TCRdb keeps it, with only in-frame sequences that have V and J called. A part of the clones is gone; compared with another copy, unresolved V genes explain less than half, and the rest is unexplained. That table is the source of V, J and clone size, and D and trimming were worked out from the DNA. The sample table lists around 190,000 clones, over 60% of them with a count of one. Together, the top ten hold more than 3.5% of the sample.

Sequences were derived from CD4+ T cells sorted from blood, sampled at week 4, from a patient treated with tofacitinib. The TCR was taken from a human donor with alopecia areata.

The DNA sequence follows: TGTGCCAGCAGCTTAGGACTCCAAGGGGAGACCCAGTACTTC. This translates into CASSLGLQGETQYF. The sequence joins TRBV11-1 to TRBJ2-5, with the D gene not clear enough to name. Relative to germline, V is 1 base shorter and J is 5 bases shorter, with 11 bases between their ends. The cysteine opens and the phenylalanine closes a CDR3 of 14 amino acids. This entry keeps only the CDR3 DNA: 42 bases, framed from base 1. Based on the germline V gene (reference sequence), the CDR1 and CDR2 sequences are SGHAT and FQDESV.